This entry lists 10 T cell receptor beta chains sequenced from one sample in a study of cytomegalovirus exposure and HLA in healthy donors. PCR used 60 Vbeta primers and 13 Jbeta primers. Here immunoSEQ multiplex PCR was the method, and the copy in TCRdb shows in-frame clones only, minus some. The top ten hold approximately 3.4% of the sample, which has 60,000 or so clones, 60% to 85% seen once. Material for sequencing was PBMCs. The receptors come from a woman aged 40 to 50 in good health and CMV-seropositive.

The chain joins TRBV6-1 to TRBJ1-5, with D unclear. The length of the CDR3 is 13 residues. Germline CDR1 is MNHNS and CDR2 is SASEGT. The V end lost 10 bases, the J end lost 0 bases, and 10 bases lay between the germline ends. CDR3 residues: CATELDSNQPQHF. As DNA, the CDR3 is TGTGCCACCGAGTTAGATAGCAATCAGCCCCAGCATTTT.

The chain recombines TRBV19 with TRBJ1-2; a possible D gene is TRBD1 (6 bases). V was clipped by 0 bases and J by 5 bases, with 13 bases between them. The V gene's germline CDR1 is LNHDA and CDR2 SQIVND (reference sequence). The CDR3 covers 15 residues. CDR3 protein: CASSIEGRGKYGYTF. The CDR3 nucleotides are TGTGCCAGTAGTATAGAGGGCAGGGGAAAGTATGGCTACACCTTC.

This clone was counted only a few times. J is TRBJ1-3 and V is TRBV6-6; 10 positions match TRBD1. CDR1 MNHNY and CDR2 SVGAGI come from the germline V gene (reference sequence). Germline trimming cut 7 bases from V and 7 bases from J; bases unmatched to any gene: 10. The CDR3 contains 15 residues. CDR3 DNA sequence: TGTGCCAGCACTGGGACAGGGGAAAGGTTCAACACCATATATTTT. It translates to CASTGTGERFNTIYF.

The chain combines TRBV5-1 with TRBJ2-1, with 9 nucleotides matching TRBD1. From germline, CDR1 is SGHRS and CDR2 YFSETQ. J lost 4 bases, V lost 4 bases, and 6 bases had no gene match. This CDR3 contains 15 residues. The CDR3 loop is CASSRGDRDYNEQFF. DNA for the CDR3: TGCGCCAGCAGCCGCGGGGACAGGGATTACAATGAGCAGTTCTTC.

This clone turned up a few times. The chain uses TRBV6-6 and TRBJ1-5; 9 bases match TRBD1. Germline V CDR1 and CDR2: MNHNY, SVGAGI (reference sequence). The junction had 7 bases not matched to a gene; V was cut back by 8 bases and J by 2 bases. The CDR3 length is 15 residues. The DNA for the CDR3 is TGTGCCAGCCGGGACAGGGTTCTTGGCAATCAGCCCCAGCATTTT. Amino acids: CASRDRVLGNQPQHF.

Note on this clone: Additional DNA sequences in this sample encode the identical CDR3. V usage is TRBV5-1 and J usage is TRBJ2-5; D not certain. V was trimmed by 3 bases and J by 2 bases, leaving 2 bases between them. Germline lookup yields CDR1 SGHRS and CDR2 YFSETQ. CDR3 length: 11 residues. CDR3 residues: CASSSQETQYF. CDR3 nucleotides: TGCGCCAGCAGCTCTCAAGAGACCCAGTACTTC.

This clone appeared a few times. DNA of the CDR3: TGTGCCTGGAGTCCGGGACAGGGAGGAACAGATACGCAGTATTTT. As protein: CAWSPGQGGTDTQYF. The J gene is TRBJ2-3, the V gene TRBV30; 9 positions match TRBD1. The germline gives CDR1 GTSNPN, CDR2 SVGIG (reference sequence). The CDR3 length is 15 residues. The V gene end was trimmed by 2 bases and the J gene end by 3 bases; junction bases not matched to a gene: 6.

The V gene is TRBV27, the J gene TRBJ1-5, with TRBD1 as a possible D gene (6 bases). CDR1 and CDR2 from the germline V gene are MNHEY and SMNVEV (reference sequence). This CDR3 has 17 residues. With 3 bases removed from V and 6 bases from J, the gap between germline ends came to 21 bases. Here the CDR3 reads CASSLAGGPKTGQPQHF. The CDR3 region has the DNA TGTGCCAGCAGTTTGGCCGGGGGGCCGAAGACTGGTCAGCCCCAGCATTTT.

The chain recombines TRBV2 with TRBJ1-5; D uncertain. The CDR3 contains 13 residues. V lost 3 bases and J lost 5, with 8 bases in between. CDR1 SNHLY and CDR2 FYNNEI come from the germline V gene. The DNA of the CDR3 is TGTGCCAGCAGTGAGTTGAGGGATCAGCCCCAGCATTTT. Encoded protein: CASSELRDQPQHF. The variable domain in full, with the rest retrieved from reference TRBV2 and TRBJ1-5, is EPEVTQTPSHQVTQMGQEVILRCVPISNHLYFYWYRQILGQKVEFLVSFYNNEISEKSEIFDDQFSVERPDGSNFTLKIRSTKLEDSAMYFCASSELRDQPQHFGDGTRLSIL.

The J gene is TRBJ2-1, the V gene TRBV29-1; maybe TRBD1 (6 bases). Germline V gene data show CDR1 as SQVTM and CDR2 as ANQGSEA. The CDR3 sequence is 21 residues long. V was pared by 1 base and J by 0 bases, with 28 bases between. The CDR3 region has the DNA TGCAGCGTTGAAGGGGTTGGTGACGCAATGACAGGTAAAAACTCCTACAATGAGCAGTTCTTC. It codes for CSVEGVGDAMTGKNSYNEQFF.